This T cell receptor (beta chain) stems from a study of blood T cell repertoires in COVID-19. Sequenced by immunoSEQ multiplex PCR; TCRdb stores in-frame clones only, minus some. The table includes about 65,000 clones, 75% to 90% detected once. The clonotype was recovered from a man older than 75 with acute or convalescent COVID-19. Material: peripheral blood.

This CDR3 reads CASSVDSMNTEAFF. Here the CDR3 DNA reads TGTGCCAGCTCCGTCGACAGCATGAACACTGAAGCTTTCTTT. V and J are TRBV18 and TRBJ1-1; a possible D gene is TRBD1 (5 bases). The CDR3 spans 14 residues. Trimming cost V 6 bases and J 0 bases, with 11 bases left between them. Germline V gives CDR1 KGHSH, CDR2 LQKENI. Drawing the rest from reference TRBV18 and TRBJ1-1, the complete variable domain is NAGVMQNPRHLVRRRGQEARLRCSPMKGHSHVYWYRQLPEEGLKFMVYLQKENIIDESGMPKERFSAEFPKEGPSILRIQQVVRGDSAAYFCASSVDSMNTEAFFGQGTRLTVV.